These T cell receptor beta chains were read from a single sample in a study of identifying expanded T cells in peripheral blood. Some clones are missing from TCRdb's copy, which holds only in-frame ones; the method was immunoSEQ multiplex PCR. Of roughly 78,000 clones listed, about 90% are singletons. Specimen: blood. Source of these receptors: a person aged 18 to 70 in good health. Both conserved end residues are part of each CDR3. Each record gives: J gene, D gene, clone size, V gene, CDR3 protein, CDR3 DNA. A D gene is named only where the DNA matches it firmly. The size entry is marked missing in some rows and otherwise reads once, few, many or a size class.

j_call: TRBJ1-5
d_call: TRBD1
clone_size: many
v_call: TRBV5-1
cdr3_aa: CASSLGTGTGQPQHF
cdr3_nt: TGCGCCAGCAGCTTGGGGACAGGGACCGGTCAGCCCCAGCATTTT

j_call: TRBJ1-1
d_call: .
clone_size: .
v_call: TRBV5-4
cdr3_aa: CASSLRGGTPDTEAFF
cdr3_nt: TGTGCCAGCAGCTTGAGGGGCGGGACACCCGACACTGAAGCTTTCTTT

j_call: TRBJ1-2
d_call: .
clone_size: .
v_call: TRBV10-3
cdr3_aa: CAIKGGDTGFNGYTF
cdr3_nt: TGTGCCATCAAGGGCGGGGATACAGGTTTTAATGGCTACACCTTC

j_call: TRBJ1-5
d_call: .
clone_size: few
v_call: TRBV30
cdr3_aa: CAWSVKRGSNQPQHF
cdr3_nt: TGTGCCTGGAGTGTTAAAAGGGGCTCTAATCAGCCCCAGCATTTT

j_call: TRBJ1-6
d_call: .
clone_size: .
v_call: TRBV18
cdr3_aa: CASSRDGSSGSPLHF
cdr3_nt: TGTGCCAGCTCACGGGACGGTTCGTCGGGTTCACCCCTCCACTTT

j_call: TRBJ1-2
d_call: .
clone_size: few
v_call: TRBV9
cdr3_aa: CASSVALGRDRGYTF
cdr3_nt: TGTGCCAGCAGCGTAGCTTTGGGCAGGGACCGTGGCTACACCTTC

j_call: TRBJ1-4
d_call: TRBD1
clone_size: .
v_call: TRBV2
cdr3_aa: CASRVRGLGEKLFF
cdr3_nt: TGTGCCAGCAGAGTAAGGGGGCTGGGTGAAAAACTGTTTTTT

j_call: TRBJ2-5
d_call: .
clone_size: .
v_call: TRBV2
cdr3_aa: CASAWSLARHQETQYF
cdr3_nt: TGTGCCAGTGCGTGGAGTTTGGCTAGGCACCAAGAGACCCAGTACTTC

j_call: TRBJ1-2
d_call: .
clone_size: .
v_call: TRBV6-5
cdr3_aa: CASRTPGGGGYTF
cdr3_nt: TGTGCCAGCAGGACCCCGGGGGGGGGTGGCTACACCTTC

j_call: TRBJ2-1
d_call: .
clone_size: .
v_call: TRBV21-1
cdr3_aa: CASSKQEAPSAQSYNEQFF
cdr3_nt: TGTGCCAGCAGCAAACAGGAGGCCCCTAGCGCCCAATCCTACAATGAGCAGTTCTTC

j_call: TRBJ1-2
d_call: .
clone_size: .
v_call: TRBV27
cdr3_aa: CASSLSSGIGYTF
cdr3_nt: TGTGCCAGCAGTTTATCGTCGGGGATCGGCTACACCTTC

j_call: TRBJ2-3
d_call: TRBD2
clone_size: .
v_call: TRBV10-3
cdr3_aa: CAIRPDAGGTDTQYF
cdr3_nt: TGTGCCATCAGGCCCGACGCGGGGGGCACCGATACGCAGTATTTT

j_call: TRBJ2-2
d_call: .
clone_size: .
v_call: TRBV19
cdr3_aa: CASSIAGTTGTGELFF
cdr3_nt: TGTGCCAGTAGTATCGCCGGGACCACCGGCACCGGGGAGCTGTTTTTT

j_call: TRBJ2-2
d_call: TRBD1
clone_size: .
v_call: TRBV7-2
cdr3_aa: CAGQDRGTGELFF
cdr3_nt: TGTGCCGGACAGGACAGGGGCACCGGGGAGCTGTTTTTT

j_call: TRBJ2-7
d_call: .
clone_size: .
v_call: TRBV4-3
cdr3_aa: CASSQDWGSYEQYF
cdr3_nt: TGCGCCAGCAGCCAAGATTGGGGGTCCTACGAGCAGTACTTC

j_call: TRBJ2-7
d_call: .
clone_size: .
v_call: TRBV25-1
cdr3_aa: CASRASTTAGRSYEQYF
cdr3_nt: TGTGCCAGTCGAGCCTCCACAACTGCGGGGCGCTCCTACGAGCAGTACTTC

j_call: TRBJ1-4
d_call: TRBD1
clone_size: .
v_call: TRBV7-9
cdr3_aa: CASSSTGGNEKLFF
cdr3_nt: TGTGCCAGCAGCTCGACAGGGGGCAATGAAAAACTGTTTTTT

j_call: TRBJ2-2
d_call: .
clone_size: few
v_call: TRBV2
cdr3_aa: CASKGGQYTGELFF
cdr3_nt: TGTGCCAGTAAGGGGGGGCAGTACACCGGGGAGCTGTTTTTT

j_call: TRBJ2-7
d_call: TRBD2
clone_size: .
v_call: TRBV2
cdr3_aa: CASSAGLGGEQYF
cdr3_nt: TGTGCCAGCAGTGCGGGACTAGGTGGCGAGCAGTACTTC

j_call: TRBJ1-2
d_call: .
clone_size: .
v_call: TRBV7-8
cdr3_aa: CASSLDLEGPYGYTF
cdr3_nt: TGTGCCAGCAGCTTAGATCTGGAGGGTCCTTATGGCTACACCTTC

j_call: TRBJ2-3
d_call: .
clone_size: .
v_call: TRBV28
cdr3_aa: CASSFADTQYF
cdr3_nt: TGTGCCAGCAGTTTCGCGGATACGCAGTATTTT

j_call: TRBJ1-2
d_call: .
clone_size: .
v_call: TRBV20-1
cdr3_aa: CSVPDPGYTF
cdr3_nt: TGCAGTGTCCCAGACCCAGGCTACACCTTC

j_call: TRBJ2-5
d_call: TRBD2
clone_size: .
v_call: TRBV11-3
cdr3_aa: CASSTGTSGGPEETQYF
cdr3_nt: TGTGCCAGCAGCACCGGGACTAGCGGGGGGCCGGAAGAGACCCAGTACTTC

j_call: TRBJ2-7
d_call: TRBD2
clone_size: .
v_call: TRBV7-8
cdr3_aa: CASSSGGLGYEQYF
cdr3_nt: TGTGCCAGCAGCTCGGGGGGGCTAGGCTACGAGCAGTACTTC

j_call: TRBJ2-7
d_call: TRBD1
clone_size: .
v_call: TRBV14
cdr3_aa: CASSQPGQGYEQYF
cdr3_nt: TGTGCCAGCAGCCAACCGGGACAGGGATACGAGCAGTACTTC

j_call: TRBJ2-5
d_call: TRBD1
clone_size: .
v_call: TRBV2
cdr3_aa: CASSVTGGAGETQYF
cdr3_nt: TGTGCCAGCAGTGTGACAGGGGGCGCAGGGGAGACCCAGTACTTC

j_call: TRBJ1-1
d_call: TRBD1
clone_size: .
v_call: TRBV9
cdr3_aa: CASSATTGGVGTEAFF
cdr3_nt: TGTGCCAGCAGCGCGACCACAGGGGGAGTTGGGACTGAAGCTTTCTTT

j_call: TRBJ2-1
d_call: .
clone_size: .
v_call: TRBV9
cdr3_aa: CASSVDLGGPYNEQFF
cdr3_nt: TGTGCCAGCAGCGTAGATCTTGGCGGCCCTTACAATGAGCAGTTCTTC

j_call: TRBJ2-2
d_call: TRBD1
clone_size: once
v_call: TRBV6-1
cdr3_aa: CASSGDYRGLLDTGELFF
cdr3_nt: TGTGCCAGCAGTGGGGACTACAGGGGGCTCCTGGACACCGGGGAGCTGTTTTTT

j_call: TRBJ1-1
d_call: .
clone_size: .
v_call: TRBV4-3
cdr3_aa: CASSQTRGMGTEAFF
cdr3_nt: TGCGCCAGCAGCCAAACCAGGGGCATGGGGACTGAAGCTTTCTTT

j_call: TRBJ1-2
d_call: .
clone_size: .
v_call: TRBV7-2
cdr3_aa: CASSINLFGGYTF
cdr3_nt: TGTGCCAGCAGTATAAATCTATTCGGCGGCTACACCTTC

j_call: TRBJ2-1
d_call: TRBD2
clone_size: once
v_call: TRBV11-2
cdr3_aa: CASSTSGSWDEQFF
cdr3_nt: TGTGCCAGCAGTACTAGCGGGAGTTGGGATGAGCAGTTCTTC

j_call: TRBJ2-4
d_call: .
clone_size: .
v_call: TRBV29-1
cdr3_aa: CSVGVGKNIQYF
cdr3_nt: TGCAGCGTTGGGGTGGGCAAAAACATTCAGTACTTC

j_call: TRBJ2-2
d_call: TRBD2
clone_size: .
v_call: TRBV6-5
cdr3_aa: CASTSLAGTGELFF
cdr3_nt: TGTGCCAGCACGAGTCTAGCGGGAACCGGGGAGCTGTTTTTT

j_call: TRBJ1-1
d_call: TRBD1
clone_size: .
v_call: TRBV7-2
cdr3_aa: CASTLDRTGIAFF
cdr3_nt: TGTGCCAGCACACTCGACCGGACAGGGATAGCTTTCTTT

j_call: TRBJ2-5
d_call: TRBD2
clone_size: .
v_call: TRBV7-2
cdr3_aa: CASSLLAEETQYF
cdr3_nt: TGTGCCAGCAGCTTACTAGCGGAAGAGACCCAGTACTTC

j_call: TRBJ1-2
d_call: TRBD1
clone_size: .
v_call: TRBV7-2
cdr3_aa: CASSFRDRVNYGYTF
cdr3_nt: TGTGCCAGCAGCTTCCGGGACAGGGTTAACTATGGCTACACCTTC

j_call: TRBJ1-2
d_call: .
clone_size: .
v_call: TRBV7-2
cdr3_aa: CASSSGWLNYGYTF
cdr3_nt: TGTGCCAGCAGCTCGGGGTGGCTAAACTATGGCTACACCTTC

j_call: TRBJ1-1
d_call: .
clone_size: .
v_call: TRBV6-6
cdr3_aa: CASSFIRTSNTEAFF
cdr3_nt: TGTGCCAGCAGTTTTATCAGGACCTCAAACACTGAAGCTTTCTTT